Listed here are 8 T cell receptor beta chains from one sample, sequenced in a study of cytomegalovirus exposure and HLA in healthy donors. In the PCR, 60 Vbeta and 13 Jbeta primers were used. Only in-frame clones appear in the TCRdb table, and some are missing; sequencing was by immunoSEQ multiplex PCR. This sample's table has about 52,000 clones. Sequencing was carried out using PBMCs. The source of these receptors is a woman in her fifties or sixties in good health and CMV-seropositive.

V is TRBV6-1 and J is TRBJ1-2; the match to TRBD1 covers 11 bases. Germline CDR1 reads MNHNS; CDR2 reads SASEGT. The CDR3 is 15 amino acids. V lost 6 bases and J lost 3; bases outside the gene matches: 6. The CDR3 DNA reads TGTGCCAGCAGAGCCTGGACAGGGGGCGACTATGGCTACACCTTC. It is translated as CASRAWTGGDYGYTF.

This rearrangement joins TRBV27 to TRBJ1-6, with 7 bases identical to TRBD1. Unmatched junction bases numbered 8, after V lost 6 bases and J lost 9 bases. The CDR3 is 14 amino acids. Germline lookup yields CDR1 MNHEY and CDR2 SMNVEV (reference sequence). CDR3 sequence: CASSRGQEGSPLHF. In nucleotides, the CDR3 is TGTGCCAGCAGCCGAGGACAGGAGGGTTCACCCCTCCACTTT.

This CDR3 reads CASRSPGQGGYEQYF. In DNA form, the CDR3 reads TGTGCCAGCAGATCGCCCGGACAGGGTGGTTACGAGCAGTACTTC. V usage is TRBV6-6 and J usage is TRBJ2-7; TRBD1 aligns across 8 bases. Losses at the gene ends were 6 bases for V and 4 bases for J; bases not matched to a gene: 11. CDR3 length: 15 amino acids. Germline lookup yields CDR1 MNHNY and CDR2 SVGAGI (reference sequence).

The chain couples TRBV5-4 to TRBJ2-1, with unresolved D. V gave up 0 bases and J gave up 10 bases, with 11 bases separating them. CDR3 length equals 13 residues. In germline, CDR1 is SGHNT, CDR2 YYREEE (reference sequence). The CDR3 DNA sequence: TGTGCCAGCAGCTTGGGGCCTCGACAAGAGCAGTTCTTC. Amino acids: CASSLGPRQEQFF.

This chain joins TRBV25-1 and TRBJ1-5; D is ambiguous. Germline CDR1 and CDR2: MGHDK and SYGVNS. The CDR3 totals 13 residues. Between the trimmed V and J ends, which lost 8 bases and 1 base, there was a span of 9 bases. CDR3 in DNA: TGTGCCAGCCGGGAGGAGAGCAATCAGCCCCAGCATTTT. The encoded protein is CASREESNQPQHF.

The chain uses TRBV10-3 and TRBJ1-5, with D possibly being TRBD1 (5 bases). This CDR3 has 15 residues. V was trimmed by 2 bases and J by 4 bases, leaving 12 bases between them. Germline-derived CDR1 and CDR2 are ENHRY and SYGVKD. The chain's CDR3 is CAISEGQGINQPQHF. The CDR3 DNA sequence: TGTGCCATCAGTGAGGGGCAGGGAATTAATCAGCCCCAGCATTTT.

This chain connects TRBV28 to TRBJ2-1, with a weak D call TRBD2 (5 bases). Trimming shortened V by 3 bases and J by 10 bases, and 10 bases separated the two germline ends. Germline-derived CDR1 and CDR2 are MDHEN and SYDVKM. This CDR3 has 12 residues. This CDR3 reads CASSLVRGEQFF. CDR3 DNA sequence: TGTGCCAGCAGTTTGGTCCGGGGAGAGCAGTTCTTC. Complete variable domain (other parts from reference TRBV28 and TRBJ2-1): DVKVTQSSRYLVKRTGEKVFLECVQDMDHENMFWYRQDPGLGLRLIYFSYDVKMKEKGDIPEGYSVSREKKERFSLILESASTNQTSMYLCASSLVRGEQFFGPGTRLTVL.

The genes are TRBV19 and TRBJ1-6, with 8 bases matching TRBD1. The CDR3 spans 15 residues. Trimming cost V 3 bases and J 5 bases; bases outside gene matches: 3. The germline V gene encodes CDR1 LNHDA and CDR2 SQIVND (reference sequence). This CDR3 is CASSIVTGDNSPLHF. The CDR3 DNA reads TGTGCCAGTAGTATCGTGACAGGGGATAATTCACCCCTCCACTTT.